This TCR beta chain was captured by sequencing in a study of blood T cell repertoires in COVID-19. This CDR3 region has 13 residues. Deletions cut 3 bases from V and 8 bases from J, with 13 bases between. The protocol was immunoSEQ multiplex PCR, while the TCRdb copy is restricted to in-frame clones and leaves out a portion. The sample lists some 190,000 clones; approximately 80% were seen once. This clonotype originated in a man aged 55 to 70 who had been exposed to COVID-19. This sequence joins TRBV12-3 or TRBV12-4 and TRBJ1-1, with unresolved D. Material for sequencing was PBMCs or T cells enriched from blood (not recorded which). CDR3 amino acids: CASSFSRGIEAFF. DNA for the CDR3: TGTGCCAGCAGTTTTAGTCGAGGAATCGAAGCTTTCTTT.